The next 8 T cell receptor beta chains were all read from a single sample in a study of shared clonotypes between healthy human individuals. Only in-frame clones appear in the TCRdb table, and some are missing; sequencing was by immunoSEQ multiplex PCR. The sample has 980,000 or so clones, approximately 76% seen once; the top ten hold approximately 1.5%. The sample consisted of memory CD4+ T cells sorted from blood. Subset: CD45RA-negative fraction. Source of these receptors: a man between 18 and 29 years old in good health.

The chain is built from TRBV5-1 and TRBJ2-5, with D perhaps matching TRBD2 (6 bases). V gave up 3 bases and J gave up 4 bases, with 10 bases separating them. The CDR3 is made up of 13 amino acids. From germline, CDR1 is SGHRS and CDR2 YFSETQ. In nucleotides, the CDR3 is TGCGCCAGCAGCTACGGGGGATCAGAGACCCAGTACTTC. Protein sequence: CASSYGGSETQYF.

This chain links TRBV4-2 with TRBJ1-3; D gene uncertain. V was clipped by 1 base and J by 0 bases, with 7 bases between them. Germline V gives CDR1 LGHNA, CDR2 YNFKEQ. CDR3 length: 15 amino acids. The CDR3 loop is CASSQAGNSGNTIYF. The CDR3 DNA reads TGTGCCAGCAGCCAAGCAGGAAACTCTGGAAACACCATATATTTT.

The chain combines TRBV28 with TRBJ1-2; 10 positions match TRBD1. CDR1 and CDR2 (germline): MDHEN, SYDVKM. Unmatched junction bases numbered 7, after V lost 7 bases and J lost 2 bases. The CDR3 contains 15 residues. The CDR3 sequence: CASTTPGQGNYGYTF. CDR3 DNA sequence: TGTGCCAGCACCACGCCGGGACAGGGGAACTATGGCTACACCTTC.

The J gene is TRBJ2-3, the V gene TRBV2; 7 bases match TRBD1. The CDR3 has 15 amino acids. Unmatched junction bases numbered 9, after V lost 6 bases and J lost 3 bases. CDR1 and CDR2 from the germline V gene are SNHLY and FYNNEI. The CDR3 region is CASSLSTGRTDTQYF. CDR3 coding DNA: TGTGCCAGCAGCCTATCGACAGGGCGTACAGATACGCAGTATTTT.

The rearrangement uses TRBV9 and TRBJ2-3, with unresolved D. This CDR3 has 13 amino acids. Germline V gene sequence: CDR1 SGDLS, CDR2 YYNGEE. The V end was cut by 1 base, the J end by 5 bases, with 8 bases between. CDR3 DNA sequence: TGTGCCAGCAGCGTACAGGTTGGAGATACGCAGTATTTT. Amino acids: CASSVQVGDTQYF.

The chain is built from TRBV30 and TRBJ1-6; 7 nucleotides agree with TRBD1. Germline-derived CDR1 and CDR2 are GTSNPN and SVGIG (reference sequence). The CDR3 has 15 amino acids. Trimming cost V 5 bases and J 2 bases; bases outside gene matches: 6. CDR3 region: CAWPRGKTYNSPLHF. CDR3 bases: TGTGCCTGGCCCAGGGGGAAGACCTATAATTCACCCCTCCACTTT. The full variable domain, its missing parts supplied by reference TRBV30 and TRBJ1-6, is SQTIHQWPATLVQPVGSPLSLECTVEGTSNPNLYWYRQAAGRGLQLLFYSVGIGQISSEVPQNLSASRPQDRQFILSSKKLLLSDSGFYLCAWPRGKTYNSPLHFGNGTRLTVT.

This chain links TRBV7-2 with TRBJ1-2; D possibly corresponds to TRBD1 (5 bases). The CDR3 extends over 14 amino acids. The V gene's germline CDR1 is SGHTA and CDR2 FQGNSA. V shed 1 base and J shed 3 bases, with 9 bases lying between them. CDR3 amino acids: CASSLGPGDYGYTF. In nucleotides, the CDR3 is TGTGCCAGCAGCTTAGGACCGGGGGACTATGGCTACACCTTC.

This chain joins TRBV6-1 and TRBJ2-2; D is perhaps TRBD2 (6 bases). V was clipped by 4 bases and J by 4 bases, with 19 bases between them. CDR1 MNHNS and CDR2 SASEGT come from the germline V gene. The CDR3 runs 17 residues. CDR3 loop: CASSANRVGSGTGELFF. CDR3 DNA sequence: TGTGCCAGCAGTGCCAATCGGGTTGGTAGCGGCACCGGGGAGCTGTTTTTT.